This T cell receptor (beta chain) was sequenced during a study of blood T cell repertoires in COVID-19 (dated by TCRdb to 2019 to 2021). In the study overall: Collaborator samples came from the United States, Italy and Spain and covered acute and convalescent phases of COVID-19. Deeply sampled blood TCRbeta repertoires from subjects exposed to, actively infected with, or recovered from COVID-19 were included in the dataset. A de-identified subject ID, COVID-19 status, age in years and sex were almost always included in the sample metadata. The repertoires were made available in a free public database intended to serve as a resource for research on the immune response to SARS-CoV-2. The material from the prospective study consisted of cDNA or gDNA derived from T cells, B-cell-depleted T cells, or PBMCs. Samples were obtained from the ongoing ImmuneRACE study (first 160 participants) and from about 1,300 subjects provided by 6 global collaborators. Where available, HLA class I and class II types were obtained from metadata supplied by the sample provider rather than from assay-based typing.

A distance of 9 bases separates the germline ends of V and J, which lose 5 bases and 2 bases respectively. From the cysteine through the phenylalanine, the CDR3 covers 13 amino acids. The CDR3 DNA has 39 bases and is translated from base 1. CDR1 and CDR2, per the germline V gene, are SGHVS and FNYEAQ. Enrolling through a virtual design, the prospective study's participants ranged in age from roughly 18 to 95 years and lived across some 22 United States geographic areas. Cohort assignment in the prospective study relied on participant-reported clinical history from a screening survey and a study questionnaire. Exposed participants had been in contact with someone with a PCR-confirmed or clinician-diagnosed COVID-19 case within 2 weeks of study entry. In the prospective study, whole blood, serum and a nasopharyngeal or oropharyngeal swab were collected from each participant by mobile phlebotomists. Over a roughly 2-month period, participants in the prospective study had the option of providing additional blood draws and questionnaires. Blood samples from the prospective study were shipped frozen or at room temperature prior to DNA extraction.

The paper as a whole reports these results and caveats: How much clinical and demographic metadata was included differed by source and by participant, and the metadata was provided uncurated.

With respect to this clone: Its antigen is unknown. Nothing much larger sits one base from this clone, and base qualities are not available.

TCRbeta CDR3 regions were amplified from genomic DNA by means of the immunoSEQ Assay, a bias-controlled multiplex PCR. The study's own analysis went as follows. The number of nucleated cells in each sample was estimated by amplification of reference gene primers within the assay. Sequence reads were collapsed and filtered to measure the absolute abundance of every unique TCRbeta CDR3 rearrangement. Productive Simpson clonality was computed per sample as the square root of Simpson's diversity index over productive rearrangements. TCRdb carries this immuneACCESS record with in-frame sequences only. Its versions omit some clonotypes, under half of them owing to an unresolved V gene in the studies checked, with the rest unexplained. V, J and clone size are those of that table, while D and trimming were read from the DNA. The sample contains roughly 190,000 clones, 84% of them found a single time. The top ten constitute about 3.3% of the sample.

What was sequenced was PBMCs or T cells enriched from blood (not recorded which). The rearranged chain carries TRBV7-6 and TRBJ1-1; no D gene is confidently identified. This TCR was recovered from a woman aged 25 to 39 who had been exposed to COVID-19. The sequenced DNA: TGTGCCAGCAGCCCAGACATAAACACTGAAGCTTTCTTT. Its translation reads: CASSPDINTEAFF. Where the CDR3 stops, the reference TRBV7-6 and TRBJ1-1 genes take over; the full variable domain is GAGVSQSPRYKVTKRGQDVALRCDPISGHVSLYWYRQALGQGPEFLTYFNYEAQQDKSGLPNDRFSAERPEGSISTLTIQRTEQRDSAMYRCASSPDINTEAFFGQGTRLTVV.